The 25 T cell receptor beta chains below come from one sample, sequenced in a study of blood T cell repertoires in COVID-19. Libraries were prepared by immunoSEQ multiplex PCR; TCRdb keeps only in-frame clonotypes and omits some of them. The sample holds 150,000 to 200,000 clones, over 65% seen once. The specimen was peripheral blood. The receptors derive from a person aged 65-85 years with COVID-19, enrolled during active disease.

This chain links TRBV5-1 with TRBJ2-1; 7 positions agree with TRBD1. The V and J ends lost 7 bases and 9 bases, in that order; junction bases with no gene match: 10. CDR3 length equals 13 residues. Looked up from germline, CDR1 is SGHRS and CDR2 is YFSETQ. The CDR3 loop reads CASGKTGTAEQFF. As DNA, the CDR3 is TGCGCCAGCGGAAAGACTGGGACAGCTGAGCAGTTCTTC.

V is TRBV10-3 and J is TRBJ1-5, with D hard to call. Germline lookup yields CDR1 ENHRY and CDR2 SYGVKD. The length of the CDR3 is 15 residues. Trimming pared 2 bases from V and 5 bases from J, leaving 13 bases between. In nucleotides, the CDR3 is TGTGCCATCAGTGAGGGTCCCCCTGGAGATCAGCCCCAGCATTTT. Protein product: CAISEGPPGDQPQHF.

The CDR3 sequence: CASSLNRPNTGELFF. CDR3 nucleotide sequence: TGTGCCAGCAGCTTAAACAGACCGAACACCGGGGAGCTGTTTTTT. The chain uses TRBV7-3 and TRBJ2-2; D call uncertain. Germline CDR1 and CDR2: SGHTA and FQGTGA. V was cut by 1 base and J by 0 bases, with 6 bases left in between. The CDR3 length is 15 residues.

The chain employs TRBV12-3 or TRBV12-4 and TRBJ2-7, with 7 bases identical to TRBD1. CDR3 length: 13 amino acids. V shed 5 bases and J 2 bases; nucleotides not matched to a gene: 3. Written as DNA, the CDR3 is TGTGCCAGCAGTCCAGGGGGTCCCTACGAGCAGTACTTC. This codes for CASSPGGPYEQYF.

DNA for the CDR3: TGTGCCAGCAGCCCCGGGACAGGGGCCTATGGCTACACCTTC. It translates to CASSPGTGAYGYTF. The chain combines TRBV28 with TRBJ1-2; 10 bases align to TRBD1. The CDR3 consists of 14 residues. Trimming at V came to 6 bases and at J to 4 bases, leaving 5 bases not matched to a gene. Per germline, CDR1 MDHEN and CDR2 SYDVKM.

The V gene is TRBV11-1, the J gene TRBJ2-5, with unresolved D. With 5 bases removed from V and 3 bases from J, the gap between germline ends came to 16 bases. Germline loops: CDR1 SGHAT, CDR2 FQDESV (reference sequence). This CDR3 region has 15 residues. The CDR3 DNA is TGTGCCAGCAGCCTCCGTCATGTACCAGAAGAGACCCAGTACTTC. Residues: CASSLRHVPEETQYF.

This clone was found a few times. The gene calls are TRBV20-1 and TRBJ1-5; D is unclear. V lost 3 bases to trimming and J lost 8 bases, with 11 bases between them. Germline V gene sequence: CDR1 DFQATT, CDR2 SNEGSKA (reference sequence). The CDR3 is 12 residues long. Written as DNA, the CDR3 is TGCAGTGCTAGTGCTCCCACTGAGCCCCAGCATTTT. It is translated as CSASAPTEPQHF.

V usage is TRBV25-1 and J usage is TRBJ1-2; 7 positions match TRBD1. The CDR3 runs 15 residues. Germline-derived CDR1 and CDR2 are MGHDK and SYGVNS. The junction had 6 bases not matched to a gene; V was cut back by 3 bases and J by 2 bases. CDR3 protein: CASSEGGQINYGYTF. In DNA, the CDR3 is TGTGCCAGCAGTGAGGGGGGACAGATAAACTATGGCTACACCTTC.

The chain employs TRBV11-3 and TRBJ2-1, with 11 nucleotides matching TRBD2. CDR3 length: 16 residues. Germline CDR1 is SGHNT and CDR2 is YENEEA. With V trimmed by 2 bases and J by 9 bases, 9 bases remained unmatched. Here the CDR3 reads CASSLNLAGGRGEQFF. DNA of the CDR3: TGTGCCAGCAGCTTAAATCTAGCGGGAGGTCGGGGTGAGCAGTTCTTC. The entire variable domain, with the rest obtained from reference TRBV11-3 and TRBJ2-1, is as follows: EAGVVQSPRYKIIEKKQPVAFWCNPISGHNTLYWYLQNLGQGPELLIRYENEEAVDDSQLPKDRFSAERLKGVDSTLKIQPAELGDSAVYLCASSLNLAGGRGEQFFGPGTRLTVL.

CDR3 nucleotide sequence: TGTGCCAGCAGCAAGCTTGGCGGGGGGGTCTACGAGCAGTACTTC. It specifies CASSKLGGGVYEQYF. The genes are TRBV7-2 and TRBJ2-7, with 9 bases lining up with TRBD2. Trimming at V came to 5 bases and at J to 3 bases, leaving 8 bases not matched to a gene. The CDR3 contains 15 residues. Germline V gene sequence: CDR1 SGHTA, CDR2 FQGNSA.

This clone was found a few times. The V call is TRBV5-1, the J call TRBJ2-2, with 10 bases aligning to TRBD1. Germline CDR1 reads SGHRS; CDR2 reads YFSETQ. Losses at the gene ends were 0 bases for V and 0 bases for J; bases not matched to a gene: 2. This CDR3 contains 17 residues. In nucleotides, the CDR3 is TGCGCCAGCAGCTTGGGGACAGGGGGATCGAACACCGGGGAGCTGTTTTTT. Amino acids: CASSLGTGGSNTGELFF. The complete variable domain, with remaining parts taken from reference TRBV5-1 and TRBJ2-2, reads KAGVTQTPRYLIKTRGQQVTLSCSPISGHRSVSWYQQTPGQGLQFLFEYFSETQRNKGNFPGRFSGRQFSNSRSEMNVSTLELGDSALYLCASSLGTGGSNTGELFFGEGSRLTVL.

The gene calls are TRBV15 and TRBJ2-7; D may be TRBD2 (7 bases). From germline, CDR1 is LNHNV and CDR2 YYDKDF (reference sequence). V was clipped by 4 bases and J by 0 bases, with 19 bases between them. This CDR3 has 17 residues. The chain's CDR3 is CATSTGGGRRSSYEQYF. The CDR3 DNA follows: TGTGCCACCAGCACTGGGGGGGGGCGGAGAAGCTCCTACGAGCAGTACTTC.

The CDR3 region has the DNA TGTGCCAGCAGCGTAGGACACGGAGGATTCTATGGCTACACCTTC. As protein: CASSVGHGGFYGYTF. The genes are TRBV7-9 and TRBJ1-2, with a tentative D call TRBD1 (5 bases). There are 15 residues in the CDR3. CDR1 is SEHNR and CDR2 is FQNEAQ in the germline V gene (reference sequence). The germline V and J ends were trimmed by 5 bases and 4 bases, with 17 bases remaining between them.

This rearrangement joins TRBV19 to TRBJ1-2, with 8 bases that match TRBD1. Unmatched junction bases numbered 10, after V lost 9 bases and J lost 4 bases. The CDR3 is 14 amino acids. Looked up from germline, CDR1 is LNHDA and CDR2 is SQIVND (reference sequence). CDR3 protein: CASVPDRDFYGYTF. CDR3 DNA: TGTGCCAGCGTCCCGGACAGGGATTTCTATGGCTACACCTTC.

The chain combines TRBV15 with TRBJ2-1; D not certain. CDR1 is LNHNV and CDR2 is YYDKDF in the germline V gene (reference sequence). This CDR3 contains 12 residues. V lost 1 base, J lost 6 bases, and 4 bases lay in between. The CDR3 DNA is TGTGCCACCAGCAGAGCCAGCAATGAGCAGTTCTTC. Encoded protein: CATSRASNEQFF.

This clone was found once. The chain is built from TRBV10-3 and TRBJ1-2; no clear D. The CDR3 extends over 13 amino acids. Germline values: CDR1 ENHRY, CDR2 SYGVKD. The V end was cut by 9 bases, the J end by 3 bases, with 14 bases between. In DNA form, the CDR3 reads TGTGCCATTCAGGTCCGTACGGACTATGGCTACACCTTC. Residues: CAIQVRTDYGYTF.

The J gene is TRBJ2-1, the V gene TRBV7-2, with a possible D match to TRBD1 (6 bases). V dropped 3 bases and J dropped 9 bases, with 18 bases sitting between them. Germline CDR1 is SGHTA and CDR2 is FQGNSA. The CDR3 length is 15 residues. CDR3 sequence: CASSLRQGPVGEQFF. The DNA of the CDR3 is TGTGCCAGCAGCTTGCGGCAGGGGCCAGTCGGTGAGCAGTTCTTC.

The count of this clone is one. J is TRBJ2-1 and V is TRBV6-4; D is undetermined. The germline CDR1 and CDR2 sequences are MRHNA and SNTAGT. V was pared by 11 bases and J by 10 bases, with 9 bases between. This CDR3 is 9 amino acids long. Here the CDR3 DNA reads TGTGCCGGCCCTCCGGAGCAGTTCTTC. Its protein product is CAGPPEQFF.

The chain recombines TRBV2 with TRBJ2-1, with 10 bases lining up with TRBD2. Trimming removed 6 bases from V and 3 bases from J; junction bases left unmatched: 5. This CDR3 is built from 15 residues. The V gene's germline CDR1 is SNHLY and CDR2 FYNNEI. The CDR3, as DNA: TGTGCCAGCAGAGCACTAGCGGGGAGCTACAATGAGCAGTTCTTC. The encoded protein is CASRALAGSYNEQFF.

The J gene is TRBJ1-4, the V gene TRBV7-8; D is perhaps TRBD1 (6 bases). Trimming took off 10 bases at V and 3 bases at J, with 15 bases between the two ends. The CDR3 is made up of 14 amino acids. Germline assignment: CDR1 SGHVS and CDR2 FQNEAQ. The CDR3 DNA reads as TGTGCCACGAGACTTGACAGGTCTAATGAAAAACTGTTTTTT. This codes for CATRLDRSNEKLFF.

The table lists this clone with a count of one. This chain links TRBV18 with TRBJ1-3, with TRBD1 matching 7 bases. This CDR3 is 16 amino acids long. Germline CDR1 reads KGHSH; CDR2 reads LQKENI. V was clipped by 5 bases and J by 0 bases; unmatched bases: 7. CDR3: CASSVGQSSSGNTIYF. CDR3 DNA sequence: TGTGCCAGCTCAGTGGGACAGAGTAGCTCTGGAAACACCATATATTTT.

The gene calls are TRBV9 and TRBJ1-6; 12 bases are shared with TRBD1. The CDR3 totals 16 residues. V shed 0 bases and J 7 bases; nucleotides not matched to a gene: 2. From germline, CDR1 is SGDLS and CDR2 YYNGEE. The CDR3 DNA reads as TGTGCCAGCAGCGTAGAGGGGACAGGGGGCAATTCACCCCTCCACTTT. Translating gives CASSVEGTGGNSPLHF.

The V call is TRBV5-6, the J call TRBJ2-7; D gene uncertain. V was clipped by 0 bases and J by 3 bases, with 10 bases between them. The CDR3 has 14 amino acids. The germline V gene has CDR1 SGHDT and CDR2 YYEEEE. The CDR3 region has the DNA TGTGCCAGCAGCTTGGGCCAGGCCGTCTACGAGCAGTACTTC. Its translation is CASSLGQAVYEQYF.

This clone has a handful of counts. V usage is TRBV6-5 and J usage is TRBJ2-7; no reliable D call. CDR3 length equals 11 residues. V was trimmed by 8 bases and J by 1 base, leaving 6 bases between them. CDR1 MNHEY and CDR2 SVGAGI come from the germline V gene. CDR3 region: CASERSYEQYF. CDR3 in DNA: TGTGCCAGCGAGAGGTCCTACGAGCAGTACTTC.

This chain connects TRBV27 to TRBJ1-4; D possibly corresponds to TRBD1 (6 bases). The CDR3 has 16 residues. The germline CDR1 and CDR2 sequences are MNHEY and SMNVEV (reference sequence). Trimming took off 6 bases at V and 1 base at J, with 15 bases between the two ends. The CDR3 spells CASRGLLTGTNEKLFF. The CDR3 DNA follows: TGTGCCAGCAGGGGGCTCCTGACAGGAACTAATGAAAAACTGTTTTTT.